The T cell receptor beta chain under discussion was sequenced for a study of blood T cell repertoires in COVID-19. Study as a whole: PBMCs, B-cell-depleted T cells, or T cells provided the cDNA or gDNA that made up the material.

As processed by the authors: Using reference gene primer amplification, nucleated cell counts were estimated. The table came from immunoSEQ multiplex PCR; TCRdb's copy has only in-frame clones and leaves some out. That table furnishes V, J and clone size, whereas the DNA furnished D and trimming. The sample includes about 480,000 clones, around nine tenths of them seen just once. Between the trimmed V and J ends, which lost 6 bases and 3 bases, there was a span of 20 bases. Germline V lookup: CDR1 MNHEY, CDR2 SMNVEV (reference sequence). This CDR3 is built from 16 residues. Individuals aged 18 to 89 years were recruited from approximately 22 US areas. Categorization into cohorts depended on clinical history that participants reported.

Sequencing input: PBMCs or T cells enriched from blood (not recorded which). The gene calls are TRBV27 and TRBJ1-1; no definite D call. The source of this sequence is a woman between 55 and 75 years old who had recovered from COVID-19. CDR3 sequence reads: CASSSITRLIDTEAFF. CDR3 sequence (DNA): TGTGCCAGCAGCTCTATCACGCGTCTTATCGACACTGAAGCTTTCTTT.